One sample yielded the 30 T cell receptor beta chains listed below, sequenced in a study of T cell changes during pregnancy in multiple sclerosis. The assay was immunoSEQ multiplex PCR, and TCRdb's table has in-frame clones only and misses some. The repertoire holds tens of thousands of clones, with roughly 92% as singletons. This sample comprised peripheral blood, obtained in the third trimester of pregnancy. The receptors come from a female donor in good health, enrolled as a control in a pregnancy study.

This chain joins TRBV2 and TRBJ2-7; 13 positions match TRBD2. The J segment lost 3 bases and the V segment lost 6 bases, leaving 2 bases of the junction unmatched. In germline, CDR1 is SNHLY, CDR2 FYNNEI. The CDR3 covers 14 residues. The CDR3 loop reads CASRGLAGDYEQYF. In nucleotides, the CDR3 is TGTGCCAGCAGAGGACTAGCGGGGGACTACGAGCAGTACTTC.

This clone occurred once. This chain uses TRBV10-3 with TRBJ2-7, with a possible D match to TRBD1 (5 bases). Germline lookup yields CDR1 ENHRY and CDR2 SYGVKD. The CDR3 is 13 residues long. The V and J ends lost 3 bases and 3 bases respectively, with 9 bases between them. The CDR3 here is CAISESRDYEQYF. CDR3 in DNA: TGTGCCATCAGTGAAAGCAGGGACTACGAGCAGTACTTC.

CDR3 in DNA: TGTGCCAGCAGCCCACAGGGGTTGGACGAGCAGTACTTC. Protein product: CASSPQGLDEQYF. The genes are TRBV7-2 and TRBJ2-7; 7 positions match TRBD1. The CDR3 extends over 13 amino acids. J gave up 5 bases and V 5 bases, and 6 bases lay outside the gene matches. Per germline, CDR1 SGHTA and CDR2 FQGNSA.

The V gene is TRBV7-9, the J gene TRBJ2-7; D remains ambiguous. The V and J ends lost 5 bases and 2 bases respectively, with 13 bases between them. Germline assignment: CDR1 SEHNR and CDR2 FQNEAQ (reference sequence). There are 14 residues in the CDR3. For the CDR3, the DNA is TGTGCCAGCAGCCCCCCCGGCGAGGCCTACGAGCAGTACTTC. Amino acid sequence: CASSPPGEAYEQYF. The entire variable domain, with the rest obtained from reference TRBV7-9 and TRBJ2-7, is as follows: DTGVSQNPRHKITKRGQNVTFRCDPISEHNRLYWYRQTLGQGPEFLTYFQNEAQLEKSRLLSDRFSAERPKGSFSTLEIQRTEQGDSAMYLCASSPPGEAYEQYFGPGTRLTVT.

The chain couples TRBV15 to TRBJ1-1, with 8 bases aligning to TRBD1. The CDR3 is 21 amino acids. In germline, CDR1 is LNHNV, CDR2 YYDKDF (reference sequence). V was clipped by 0 bases and J by 1 base; unmatched bases: 19. DNA of the CDR3: TGTGCCACCAGCAGAGATCATAAAAAAAAAGAGCCGGACAGGGCGAACACTGAAGCTTTCTTT. Its translation: CATSRDHKKKEPDRANTEAFF.

The rearrangement joins TRBV7-2 to TRBJ2-7, with 8 bases aligning to TRBD1. Germline V gene sequence: CDR1 SGHTA, CDR2 FQGNSA. This CDR3 is built from 15 residues. The V and J ends lost 3 bases and 0 bases, in that order; junction bases with no gene match: 4. CDR3 DNA sequence: TGTGCCAGCAGCTTTCAGGGGGCCTTCTCCTACGAGCAGTACTTC. This gives the protein CASSFQGAFSYEQYF.

The rearrangement uses TRBV18 and TRBJ1-1; a possible D gene is TRBD1 (5 bases). Looked up from germline, CDR1 is KGHSH and CDR2 is LQKENI. The CDR3 spans 14 residues. With 3 bases removed from V and 5 bases from J, the gap between germline ends came to 13 bases. The CDR3 spells CASSPFSGETEAFF. CDR3 in DNA: TGTGCCAGCTCACCCTTCTCGGGGGAGACTGAAGCTTTCTTT.

The rearrangement uses TRBV9 and TRBJ1-6, with 10 bases that match TRBD1. Trimming at V came to 4 bases and at J to 15 bases, leaving 13 bases not matched to a gene. Germline V gene data show CDR1 as SGDLS and CDR2 as YYNGEE. The CDR3 runs 15 residues. The CDR3 DNA is TGTGCCAGCAGCCGAATTGTGACAGGGGGCGTGGGCCTCCACTTT. Translating gives CASSRIVTGGVGLHF.

The rearrangement uses TRBV6-5 and TRBJ1-5; D unresolved. CDR1 is MNHEY, CDR2 SVGAGI, per germline. The CDR3 has 12 residues. V was pared by 9 bases and J by 0 bases, with 6 bases between. CDR3 protein: CASQRSNQPQHF. For the CDR3, the DNA is TGTGCCAGTCAGCGTAGCAATCAGCCCCAGCATTTT.

This clone was seen a single time. The chain couples TRBV5-1 to TRBJ2-7; 8 bases align to TRBD2. The junction had 4 bases not matched to a gene; V was cut back by 2 bases and J by 0 bases. The CDR3 contains 15 residues. Germline assignment: CDR1 SGHRS and CDR2 YFSETQ. The CDR3 sequence: CASSFLSGASYEQYF. In DNA, the CDR3 is TGCGCCAGCAGCTTCCTTAGCGGGGCCTCCTACGAGCAGTACTTC.

The chain links TRBV5-1 to TRBJ2-7; 8 positions agree with TRBD1. Losses at the gene ends were 3 bases for V and 3 bases for J; bases not matched to a gene: 8. CDR1 SGHRS and CDR2 YFSETQ come from the germline V gene. This CDR3 comprises 15 residues. The CDR3 nucleotides read TGCGCCAGCAGCTCCCCCCACAGGGGGTTCTACGAGCAGTACTTC. Its protein is CASSSPHRGFYEQYF.

V usage is TRBV6-5 and J usage is TRBJ2-2; TRBD1 agrees at 12 bases. Looked up from germline, CDR1 is MNHEY and CDR2 is SVGAGI. V was pared by 11 bases and J by 7 bases, with 8 bases of the junction left unmatched. The CDR3 contains 14 residues. CDR3 sequence: CAVRDRGQSGELFF. The CDR3 DNA sequence: TGTGCCGTCCGGGACAGGGGGCAGAGCGGGGAGCTGTTTTTT.

A few counts support this clone. The chain employs TRBV29-1 and TRBJ1-1; a possible D gene is TRBD1 (5 bases). The CDR3 is 13 amino acids. Germline CDR1 reads SQVTM; CDR2 reads ANQGSEA. The V and J ends lost 7 bases and 3 bases respectively, with 15 bases between them. The CDR3 DNA reads TGCAGCGGGAAGGAGGGGAGGGACACTGAAGCTTTCTTT. Its translation is CSGKEGRDTEAFF.

The chain employs TRBV11-2 and TRBJ1-4; D is ambiguous. Trimming removed 0 bases at V and 4 bases at J, with 6 bases between. CDR1 SGHAT and CDR2 FQNNGV come from the germline V gene. The CDR3 has 14 amino acids. CDR3 residues: CASSLESHNEKLFF. The CDR3 DNA reads TGTGCCAGCAGCTTAGAGTCCCATAATGAAAAACTGTTTTTT.

This CDR3 is CASSPTRALREQYF. The CDR3 DNA follows: TGTGCCAGCAGCCCAACTAGGGCTCTGAGGGAGCAGTACTTC. The V and J genes are TRBV5-4 and TRBJ2-7; D might be TRBD2 (5 bases). CDR1 is SGHNT and CDR2 is YYREEE in the germline V gene (reference sequence). The CDR3 contains 14 residues. Between the trimmed V and J ends, which lost 4 bases and 7 bases, there was a span of 18 bases.

The chain carries TRBV19 and TRBJ1-2; unclear D gene. V was shortened by 7 bases and J by 4 bases, with 13 bases between the two germline ends. This CDR3 spans 13 amino acids. Germline loops: CDR1 LNHDA, CDR2 SQIVND (reference sequence). The CDR3 coding sequence is TGTGCCAGTAACCCTCCGGGTGGCTATGGCTACACCTTC. Protein: CASNPPGGYGYTF.

Only one count was recorded for this clone. This rearrangement joins TRBV28 to TRBJ2-7; TRBD2 matches 9 bases. CDR1 is MDHEN, CDR2 SYDVKM, per germline. The length of the CDR3 is 16 residues. The V segment lost 4 bases and the J segment 2 bases; nucleotides outside the gene matches: 9. CDR3 bases: TGTGCCAGCAGTTCTAGCGGGACACCCCTTCCCTACGAGCAGTACTTC. Translation: CASSSSGTPLPYEQYF.

The chain couples TRBV18 to TRBJ2-7, with 7 positions matching TRBD1. This CDR3 has 13 amino acids. Germline trimming cut 6 bases from V and 3 bases from J; bases unmatched to any gene: 5. CDR1 is KGHSH, CDR2 LQKENI, per germline. Here the CDR3 reads CASSWTGLYEQYF. The CDR3 DNA sequence: TGTGCCAGCTCTTGGACAGGACTCTACGAGCAGTACTTC.

J is TRBJ2-3 and V is TRBV4-2; D might be TRBD1 (5 bases). Germline lookup yields CDR1 LGHNA and CDR2 YNFKEQ. V lost 1 base and J lost 4, with 12 bases in between. The CDR3 spans 15 residues. The DNA of the CDR3 is TGTGCCAGCAGCCAAGGAAATCAGGGATCAGATACGCAGTATTTT. It translates to CASSQGNQGSDTQYF.

This rearrangement joins TRBV27 to TRBJ1-2, with a weak D call TRBD1 (6 bases). Germline V CDR1 and CDR2: MNHEY, SMNVEV (reference sequence). The V end lost 6 bases, the J end lost 7 bases, and 21 bases lay between the germline ends. The CDR3 length is 15 residues. The CDR3 region has the DNA TGTGCCAGCAGCCGGACCCCAACAGGGAAGGTTGGCTACACCTTC. Translation: CASSRTPTGKVGYTF.

With respect to this clone: The junction departs from the called germline gene at one end, perhaps through a read error. The V gene is TRBV7-7, the J gene TRBJ2-2; the D is unclear. CDR3 length: 14 residues. The germline CDR1 and CDR2 sequences are SSHAT and FNYEAQ (reference sequence). CDR3 region: CASSLRVGTGELFF. In DNA form, the CDR3 reads TGTGCTAGCAGCCTCCGGGTGGGCACCGGGGAGCTGTTTTTT.

Written as DNA, the CDR3 is TGTGCCAGCAGCCCCCGAGTAGGGACAGGGGCCAAGCAGTTCTTC. This gives the protein CASSPRVGTGAKQFF. The chain employs TRBV6-5 and TRBJ2-1; 10 bases map to TRBD1. Germline CDR1 MNHEY, CDR2 SVGAGI. The CDR3 consists of 15 residues. Trimming took 6 bases from V and 11 from J; bases not matched to a gene: 13.

The chain is built from TRBV6-5 and TRBJ1-4, with 7 bases identical to TRBD1. Germline V gene sequence: CDR1 MNHEY, CDR2 SVGAGI. Trimming removed 2 bases from V and 8 bases from J; junction bases left unmatched: 2. The length of the CDR3 is 13 residues. The CDR3 is CASSYGTEEKLFF. For the CDR3, the DNA is TGTGCCAGCAGTTACGGGACAGAAGAAAAACTGTTTTTT.

This rearrangement joins TRBV28 to TRBJ2-7, with 7 positions matching TRBD2. The V segment lost 6 bases and the J segment 4 bases; nucleotides outside the gene matches: 9. The CDR3 totals 14 residues. Germline CDR1 is MDHEN and CDR2 is SYDVKM. Written as DNA, the CDR3 is TGTGCCAGCAGCCAAAGCGGGGCTGGTTACGAGCAGTACTTC. Amino acid sequence: CASSQSGAGYEQYF.

This clone was counted only a few times. The chain links TRBV6-6 to TRBJ2-5; D is perhaps TRBD2 (5 bases). The germline CDR1 and CDR2 sequences are MNHNY and SVGAGI (reference sequence). The CDR3 is made up of 13 amino acids. V was shortened by 1 base and J by 3 bases, with 6 bases between the two germline ends. In DNA form, the CDR3 reads TGTGCCAGCAGTTACTGGACTGAAGAGACCCAGTACTTC. It is translated as CASSYWTEETQYF.

The chain recombines TRBV9 with TRBJ2-3; D possibly corresponds to TRBD1 (5 bases). The CDR3 has 14 amino acids. V gave up 3 bases and J gave up 1 base, with 9 bases separating them. Looked up from germline, CDR1 is SGDLS and CDR2 is YYNGEE. The CDR3 is CASSATTGTDTQYF. In DNA, the CDR3 is TGTGCCAGCAGCGCGACGACAGGCACAGATACGCAGTATTTT.

V and J are TRBV25-1 and TRBJ2-7; 10 nucleotides match TRBD1. The V and J ends lost 3 bases and 11 bases, in that order; junction bases with no gene match: 4. The germline CDR1 and CDR2 sequences are MGHDK and SYGVNS. This CDR3 region has 12 residues. The CDR3 coding sequence is TGTGCCAGCAGTGAGGCCGGGACAGGGGAGTACTTC. Translation gives CASSEAGTGEYF.

The rearrangement joins TRBV7-2 to TRBJ1-6, with 7 bases matching TRBD1. The trim removed 1 base at V and 10 bases at J, leaving 10 bases unmatched. Germline V CDR1 and CDR2: SGHTA, FQGNSA. The CDR3 loop spans 16 amino acids. The CDR3 sequence: CASSLVEGTDTSPLHF. The CDR3 coding sequence is TGTGCCAGCAGCTTAGTCGAGGGGACAGACACCTCACCCCTCCACTTT. The full variable domain, completed using reference TRBV7-2 and TRBJ1-6, is GAGVSQSPSNKVTEKGKDVELRCDPISGHTALYWYRQSLGQGLEFLIYFQGNSAPDKSGLPSDRFSAERTGGSVSTLTIQRTQQEDSAVYLCASSLVEGTDTSPLHFGNGTRLTVT.

This rearrangement joins TRBV11-2 to TRBJ1-5; no reliable D call. CDR1 and CDR2 from the germline V gene are SGHAT and FQNNGV. This CDR3 contains 14 residues. Between the trimmed V and J ends, which lost 2 bases and 3 bases, there was a span of 8 bases. CDR3 nucleotides: TGTGCCAGCAGCTTAACCGGGGACAATCAGCCCCAGCATTTT. Residues: CASSLTGDNQPQHF. The full variable domain, with the rest looked up from reference TRBV11-2 and TRBJ1-5, is EAGVAQSPRYKIIEKRQSVAFWCNPISGHATLYWYQQILGQGPKLLIQFQNNGVVDDSQLPKDRFSAERLKGVDSTLKIQPAKLEDSAVYLCASSLTGDNQPQHFGDGTRLSIL.

V usage is TRBV5-6 and J usage is TRBJ2-7, with D tentatively TRBD2 (5 bases). V lost 7 bases and J 1 base, leaving 15 bases between the germline ends. The germline gives CDR1 SGHDT, CDR2 YYEEEE. The length of the CDR3 is 14 residues. CDR3 DNA: TGTGCCAGCTTCTCCGGGGTTTCGTCCTACGAGCAGTACTTC. Its protein product is CASFSGVSSYEQYF.